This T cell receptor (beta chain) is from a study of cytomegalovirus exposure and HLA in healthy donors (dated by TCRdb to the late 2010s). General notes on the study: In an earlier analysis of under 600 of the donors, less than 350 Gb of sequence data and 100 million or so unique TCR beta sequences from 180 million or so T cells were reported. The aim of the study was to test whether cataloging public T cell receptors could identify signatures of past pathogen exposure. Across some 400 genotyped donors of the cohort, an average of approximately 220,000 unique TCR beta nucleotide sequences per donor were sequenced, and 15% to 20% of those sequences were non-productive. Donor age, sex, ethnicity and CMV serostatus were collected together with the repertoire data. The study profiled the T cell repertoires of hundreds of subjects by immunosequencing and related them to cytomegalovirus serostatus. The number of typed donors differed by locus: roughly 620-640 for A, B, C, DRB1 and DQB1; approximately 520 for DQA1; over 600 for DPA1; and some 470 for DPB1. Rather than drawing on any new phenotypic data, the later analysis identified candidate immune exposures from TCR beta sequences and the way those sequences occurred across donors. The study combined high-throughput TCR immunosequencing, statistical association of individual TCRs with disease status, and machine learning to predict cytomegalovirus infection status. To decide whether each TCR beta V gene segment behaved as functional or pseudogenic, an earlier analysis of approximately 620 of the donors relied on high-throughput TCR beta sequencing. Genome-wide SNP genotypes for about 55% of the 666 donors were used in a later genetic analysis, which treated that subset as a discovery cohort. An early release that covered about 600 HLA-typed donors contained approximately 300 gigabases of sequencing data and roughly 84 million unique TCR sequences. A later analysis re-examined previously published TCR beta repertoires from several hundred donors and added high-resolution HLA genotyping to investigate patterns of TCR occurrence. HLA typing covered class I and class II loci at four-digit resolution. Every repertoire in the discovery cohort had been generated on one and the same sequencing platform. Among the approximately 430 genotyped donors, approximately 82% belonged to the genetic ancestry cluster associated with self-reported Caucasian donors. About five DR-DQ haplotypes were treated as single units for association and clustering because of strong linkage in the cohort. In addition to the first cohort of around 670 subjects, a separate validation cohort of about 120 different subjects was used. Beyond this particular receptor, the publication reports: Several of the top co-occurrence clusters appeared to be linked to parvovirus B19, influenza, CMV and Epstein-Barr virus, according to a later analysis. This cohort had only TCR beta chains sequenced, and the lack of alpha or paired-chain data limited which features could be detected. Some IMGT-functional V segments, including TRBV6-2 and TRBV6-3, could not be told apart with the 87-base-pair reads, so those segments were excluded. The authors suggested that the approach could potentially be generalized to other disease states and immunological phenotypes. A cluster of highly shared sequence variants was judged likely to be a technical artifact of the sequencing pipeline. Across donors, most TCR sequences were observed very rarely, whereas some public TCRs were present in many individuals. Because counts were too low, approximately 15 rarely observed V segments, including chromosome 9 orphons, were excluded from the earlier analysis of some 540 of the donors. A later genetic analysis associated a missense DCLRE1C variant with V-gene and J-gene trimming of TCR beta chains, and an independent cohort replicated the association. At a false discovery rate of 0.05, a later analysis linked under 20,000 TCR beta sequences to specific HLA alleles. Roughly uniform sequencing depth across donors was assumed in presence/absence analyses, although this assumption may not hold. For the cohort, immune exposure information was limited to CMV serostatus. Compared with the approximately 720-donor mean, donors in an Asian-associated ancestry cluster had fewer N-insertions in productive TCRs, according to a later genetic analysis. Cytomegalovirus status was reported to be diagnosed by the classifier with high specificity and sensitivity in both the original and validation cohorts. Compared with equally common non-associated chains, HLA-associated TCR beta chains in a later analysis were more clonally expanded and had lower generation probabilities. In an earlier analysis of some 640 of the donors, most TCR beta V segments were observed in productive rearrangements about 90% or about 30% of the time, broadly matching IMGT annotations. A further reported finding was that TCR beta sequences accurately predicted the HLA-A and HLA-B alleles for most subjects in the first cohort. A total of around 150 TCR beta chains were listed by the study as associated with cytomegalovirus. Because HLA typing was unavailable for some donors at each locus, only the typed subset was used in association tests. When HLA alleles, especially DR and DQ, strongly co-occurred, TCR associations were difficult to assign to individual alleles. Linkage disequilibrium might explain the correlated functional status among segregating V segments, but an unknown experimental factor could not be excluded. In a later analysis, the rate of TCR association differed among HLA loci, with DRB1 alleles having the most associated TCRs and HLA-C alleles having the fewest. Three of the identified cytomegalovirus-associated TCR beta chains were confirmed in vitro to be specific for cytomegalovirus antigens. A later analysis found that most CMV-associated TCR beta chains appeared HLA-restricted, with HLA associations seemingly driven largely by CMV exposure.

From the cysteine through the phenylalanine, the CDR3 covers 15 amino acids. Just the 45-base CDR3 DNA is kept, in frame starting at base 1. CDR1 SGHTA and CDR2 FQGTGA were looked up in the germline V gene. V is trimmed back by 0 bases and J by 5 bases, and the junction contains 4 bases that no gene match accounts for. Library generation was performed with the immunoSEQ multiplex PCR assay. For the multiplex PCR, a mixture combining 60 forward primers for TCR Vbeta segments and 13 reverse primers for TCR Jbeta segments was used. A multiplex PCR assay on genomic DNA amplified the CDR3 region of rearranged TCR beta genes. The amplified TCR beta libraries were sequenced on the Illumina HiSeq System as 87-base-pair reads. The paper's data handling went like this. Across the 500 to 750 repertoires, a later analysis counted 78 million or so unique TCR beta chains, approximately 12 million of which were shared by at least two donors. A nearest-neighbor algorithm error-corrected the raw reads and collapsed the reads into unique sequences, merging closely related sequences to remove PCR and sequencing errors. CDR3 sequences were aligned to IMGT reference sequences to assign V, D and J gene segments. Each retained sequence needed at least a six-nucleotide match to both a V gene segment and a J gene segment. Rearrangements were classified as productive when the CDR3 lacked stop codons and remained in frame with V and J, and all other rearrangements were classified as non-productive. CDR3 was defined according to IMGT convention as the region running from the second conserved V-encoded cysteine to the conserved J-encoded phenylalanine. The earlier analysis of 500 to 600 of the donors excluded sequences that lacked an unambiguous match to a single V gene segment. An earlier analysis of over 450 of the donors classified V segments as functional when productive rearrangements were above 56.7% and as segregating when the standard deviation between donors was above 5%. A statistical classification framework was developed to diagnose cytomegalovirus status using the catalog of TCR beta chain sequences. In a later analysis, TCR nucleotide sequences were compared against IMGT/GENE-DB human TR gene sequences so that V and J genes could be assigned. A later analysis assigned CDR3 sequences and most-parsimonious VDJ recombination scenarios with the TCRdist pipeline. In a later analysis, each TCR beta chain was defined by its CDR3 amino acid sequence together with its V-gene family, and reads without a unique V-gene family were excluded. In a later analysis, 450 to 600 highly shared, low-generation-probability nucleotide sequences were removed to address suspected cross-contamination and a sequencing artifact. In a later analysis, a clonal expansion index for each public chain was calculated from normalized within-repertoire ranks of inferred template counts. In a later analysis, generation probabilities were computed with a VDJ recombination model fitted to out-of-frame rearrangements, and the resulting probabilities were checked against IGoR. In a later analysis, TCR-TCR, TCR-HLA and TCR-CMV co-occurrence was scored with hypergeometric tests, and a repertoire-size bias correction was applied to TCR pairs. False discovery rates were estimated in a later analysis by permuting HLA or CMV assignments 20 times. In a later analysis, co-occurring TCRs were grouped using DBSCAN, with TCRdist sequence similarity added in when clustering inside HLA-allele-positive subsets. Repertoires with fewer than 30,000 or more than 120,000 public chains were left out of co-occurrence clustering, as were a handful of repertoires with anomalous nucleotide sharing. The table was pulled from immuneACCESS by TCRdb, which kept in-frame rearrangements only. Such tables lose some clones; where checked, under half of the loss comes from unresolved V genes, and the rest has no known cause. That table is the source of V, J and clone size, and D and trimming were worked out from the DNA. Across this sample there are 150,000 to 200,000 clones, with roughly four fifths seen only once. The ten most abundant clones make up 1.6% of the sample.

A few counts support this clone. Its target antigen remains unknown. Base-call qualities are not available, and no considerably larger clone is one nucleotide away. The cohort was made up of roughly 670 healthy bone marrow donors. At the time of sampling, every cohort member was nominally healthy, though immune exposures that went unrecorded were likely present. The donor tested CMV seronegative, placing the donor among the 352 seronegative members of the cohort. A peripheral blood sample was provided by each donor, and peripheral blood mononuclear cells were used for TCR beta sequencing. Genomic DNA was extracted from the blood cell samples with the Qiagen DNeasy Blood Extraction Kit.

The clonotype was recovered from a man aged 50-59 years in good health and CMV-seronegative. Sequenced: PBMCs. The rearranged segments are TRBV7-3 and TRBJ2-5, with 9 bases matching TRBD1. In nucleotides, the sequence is TGTGCCAGCAGCTTAACTCCAGGACAGGGGGAGACCCAGTACTTC. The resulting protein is CASSLTPGQGETQYF.